The rows below give T cell receptor beta chains drawn from one sample of a study of blood T cell repertoires in COVID-19. Assay used: immunoSEQ multiplex PCR; TCRdb lists only in-frame clones, some missing. The sample contains some 250,000 clones, over 75% of which appear only once. The sequencing sample was made of peripheral blood. All receptors derive from a woman aged 25 to 39 with acute or convalescent COVID-19. CDR3s include the opening cysteine and the closing phenylalanine or tryptophan. Fields, in order: V gene, clone size, D gene, J gene, CDR3 DNA, CDR3 protein. The D gene is left open where the match is weak. Clone sizes are given selectively: once, few, many, or a class where the clone is expanded.

v_gene: TRBV11-2
abundance: NA
d_gene: TRBD1
j_gene: TRBJ1-1
CDR3nt: TGTGCCAGCAGCTTAGTGACAGGGGCTCTGAACACTGAAGCTTTCTTT
CDR3aa: CASSLVTGALNTEAFF

v_gene: TRBV19
abundance: NA
d_gene: NA
j_gene: TRBJ2-3
CDR3nt: TGTGCCAGTAGTACGGGGTGGTCGCGCACAGATACGCAGTATTTT
CDR3aa: CASSTGWSRTDTQYF

v_gene: TRBV6-2/TRBV6-3
abundance: NA
d_gene: TRBD2
j_gene: TRBJ2-2
CDR3nt: TGTGCCAGCAGTCTGTCTAGCGGGAGGACAACCGGGGAGCTGTTTTTT
CDR3aa: CASSLSSGRTTGELFF

v_gene: TRBV12-5
abundance: NA
d_gene: TRBD2
j_gene: TRBJ2-5
CDR3nt: TGTGCTAGTGGTTTTGGTACTAGCGGGAGCATGGTAGAGACCCAGTACTTC
CDR3aa: CASGFGTSGSMVETQYF

v_gene: TRBV4-3
abundance: few
d_gene: TRBD2
j_gene: TRBJ2-3
CDR3nt: TGCGCCAGCAGCCAAGGGCTAGCGGCTAGCACAGATACGCAGTATTTT
CDR3aa: CASSQGLAASTDTQYF

v_gene: TRBV29-1
abundance: NA
d_gene: TRBD2
j_gene: TRBJ2-2
CDR3nt: TGCAGCGTTGCCCGGGGGGACTACACCGGGGAGCTGTTTTTT
CDR3aa: CSVARGDYTGELFF

v_gene: TRBV6-5
abundance: NA
d_gene: TRBD1
j_gene: TRBJ2-7
CDR3nt: TGTGCCAGCAGTCCGAGCCAGGGGGCCTACGAGCAGTACTTC
CDR3aa: CASSPSQGAYEQYF

v_gene: TRBV4-1
abundance: NA
d_gene: NA
j_gene: TRBJ1-1
CDR3nt: TGCGCCAGCAGCCAAAGAACCGGGGGGAGGGCTGAAGCTTTCTTT
CDR3aa: CASSQRTGGRAEAFF

v_gene: TRBV29-1
abundance: few
d_gene: TRBD1
j_gene: TRBJ2-7
CDR3nt: TGCAGCGTTGCAATGGGGACAGGGGGTATCTACGAGCAGTACTTC
CDR3aa: CSVAMGTGGIYEQYF

v_gene: TRBV19
abundance: NA
d_gene: NA
j_gene: TRBJ2-7
CDR3nt: TGTGCCAGTAGTACGCCGGGATACGAGCAGTACTTC
CDR3aa: CASSTPGYEQYF

v_gene: TRBV10-3
abundance: NA
d_gene: NA
j_gene: TRBJ2-7
CDR3nt: TGTGCCATCAGTGAGTCGGGGGGAGTGCCCTACGAGCAGTACTTC
CDR3aa: CAISESGGVPYEQYF